The following is a T cell receptor (beta chain) sequence with its context. Antigen specificity is unknown. Primers: 60 Vbeta forward and 13 Jbeta reverse. Some clones are missing from TCRdb's copy, which holds only in-frame ones; the method was immunoSEQ multiplex PCR. The profile covers 160,000 or so clones, with roughly 80% appearing a single time and more than 1.4% taken by the ten largest. This sample stems from a study of cytomegalovirus exposure and HLA in healthy donors. Study findings and constraints: An assumption of roughly uniform sequencing depth across donors underlay the presence/absence analyses. Immune exposure was documented only through CMV serostatus. The majority of CMV-associated TCR beta chains were reported as apparently HLA-restricted in a later analysis.

Sequencing was performed on PBMCs. The sequence was obtained from a male donor in good health and CMV-seronegative.

The CDR3 DNA sequence: TGTGCCAGCAGCCACGGGCTAGCGGGGGGCCTGTACCAAGAGACCCAGTACTTC. Its protein is CASSHGLAGGLYQETQYF. The genes are TRBV13 and TRBJ2-5, with 11 bases that match TRBD2. Trimming removed 5 bases from V and 0 bases from J; junction bases left unmatched: 11. Germline V gives CDR1 PRHDT, CDR2 FYEKMQ (reference sequence). The CDR3 is 18 residues long.